The 5 T cell receptor beta chains below come from one sample, sequenced in a study of T-cell reconstitution after alpha-beta-depleted transplantation in children. The TCRbeta library incorporated unique molecular identifiers. Via MiXCR, TCRdb re-called the PCR reads, giving one row per CDR3 protein. The sample records a few hundred thousand distinct CDR3 sequences, over 20% being singletons. The input for sequencing was PBMCs, taken before TCRalphabeta/CD19-depleted stem cell transplant. These TCRs come from a boy younger than two with Wiskott-Aldrich syndrome, due to receive a stem cell transplant.

This clonotype was detected only a few times. The chain couples TRBV27 to TRBJ2-5; 9 positions match TRBD1. V lost 6 bases to trimming and J lost 4 bases; unmatched junction nucleotides: 15. The CDR3 is made up of 17 amino acids. Germline CDR1 is MNHEY and CDR2 is SMNVEV (reference sequence). The CDR3 bases are TGTGCCAGCAGCCATATTCCGGGACAGGGAGGCTTAGAGACCCAGTACTTC. This translates into CASSHIPGQGGLETQYF.

This chain joins TRBV20-1 and TRBJ2-7, with 9 bases identical to TRBD1. There are 15 residues in the CDR3. The junction had 8 bases not matched to a gene; V was cut back by 5 bases and J by 0 bases. The germline CDR1 and CDR2 sequences are DFQATT and SNEGSKA (reference sequence). CDR3 region: CSARRAQGASYEQYF. The CDR3 region has the DNA TGCAGTGCTCGAAGGGCACAGGGGGCCTCCTACGAGCAGTACTTC.

The chain uses TRBV14 and TRBJ2-7, with D perhaps matching TRBD2 (5 bases). This CDR3 is built from 13 residues. Germline V gives CDR1 SGHDN, CDR2 FVKESK. The V and J ends lost 0 bases and 6 bases respectively, with 9 bases between them. CDR3 in DNA: TGTGCCAGCAGCCAAGATCTCCGGGGCGAGCAGTACTTC. Translation: CASSQDLRGEQYF.

In its sample, this clonotype was seen a few times. The genes are TRBV12-3 or TRBV12-4 and TRBJ1-1; a possible D gene is TRBD1 (6 bases). The CDR3 covers 17 residues. The V gene lost 5 bases and the J gene lost 1 base, with 20 bases spanning the gap. CDR3 protein: CASSLIARGQRNTEAFF. CDR3 coding DNA: TGTGCCAGCAGTCTGATAGCCCGCGGACAGCGGAACACTGAAGCTTTCTTT.

The chain has TRBV15 and TRBJ2-7, with a possible D match to TRBD1 (6 bases). In germline, CDR1 is LNHNV, CDR2 YYDKDF (reference sequence). The CDR3 extends over 15 amino acids. V lost 2 bases, J lost 5 bases, and 16 bases lay in between. The CDR3 reads CATSRPRDNSDEQYF. For the CDR3, the DNA is TGTGCCACCAGCAGACCCCGGGACAACAGCGACGAGCAGTACTTC.